These T cell receptor beta chains were read from a single sample in a study of identical twins. From the 5' RACE reads, TCRdb called clonotypes with MiXCR, one entry per CDR3 protein. The sample lists about 520,000 distinct CDR3 sequences, approximately 22% occurring once. The sample also formed part of further work on T cells expressing NK-cell markers.

The specimen was CD4+ T cells sorted from blood. The receptors originated from a woman between 18 and 29 years old in good health. The CDR3 runs from the conserved cysteine through the conserved F or W. D genes are given only for firm matches. Only some rows state a clone size, as once, few, many or a class for expanded clones.

cdr3_length	d_call	clone_size	v_call	j_call	cdr3_nt	cdr3_aa
14	TRBD2	once	TRBV20-1	TRBJ2-1	TGCAGTGCTATGGGGACTAGGAGATACAATGAGCAGTTCTTC	CSAMGTRRYNEQFF
16	TRBD2	once	TRBV7-9	TRBJ2-1	TGTGCCAGCAGCTTAGGCGGGAGGGGATATAGCGATGAGCAGTTCTTC	CASSLGGRGYSDEQFF
15	.	few	TRBV5-1	TRBJ1-1	TGCGCCAGCAGCCCGAGGGAGCAACGAAACACTGAAGCTTTCTTT	CASSPREQRNTEAFF
15	.	many	TRBV5-1	TRBJ2-1	TGCGCCAGCAGCTTGGGAACGGTCACCTACAATGAGCAGTTCTTC	CASSLGTVTYNEQFF
13	TRBD2	.	TRBV20-1	TRBJ2-7	TGCAGTGCTAGTGGCGGGAGGGCCAACGAGCAGTACTTC	CSASGGRANEQYF
12	.	.	TRBV5-6	TRBJ2-1	TGTGCCAGCAGCCGTTGGCACAATGAGCAGTTCTTC	CASSRWHNEQFF
16	TRBD2	many	TRBV20-1	TRBJ2-7	TGCAGTGCTAGCTCGACTACTAGCGGGAGCTCCTACGAGCAGTACTTC	CSASSTTSGSSYEQYF
16	.	once	TRBV5-2	TRBJ2-1	TGTGCCATCAGCCCTGGGACTAGCGGGAGGCGCCATGAGCAGTTCTTC	CAISPGTSGRRHEQFF
13	.	.	TRBV4-3	TRBJ1-5	TGCGCCAGCAGCCAAGACTTACGCCAGCCCCAGCATTTT	CASSQDLRQPQHF
14	.	few	TRBV6-5	TRBJ2-2	TGTGCCAGCATTAAAAACAGGGACACCGGGGAGCTGTTTTTT	CASIKNRDTGELFF
13	TRBD2	.	TRBV20-1	TRBJ2-1	TGCAGTGCTAGTAGCGGGAGCGGCTATGAGCAGTTCTTC	CSASSGSGYEQFF
15	TRBD2	few	TRBV15	TRBJ2-1	TGTGCCACCAGCAGAGAACGACTAGCGGGAGTCGAGCAGTTCTTC	CATSRERLAGVEQFF
17	.	.	TRBV3-1	TRBJ2-2	TGTGCCAGCAGCCATGGTAGCGCACCCCTCGAGGGCGGGGAGCTGTTTTTT	CASSHGSAPLEGGELFF
16	TRBD2	few	TRBV2	TRBJ2-1	TGTGCCAGCACTACACCGGGACTAGGGGGCTACAATGAGCAGTTCTTC	CASTTPGLGGYNEQFF
12	TRBD1	few	TRBV10-3	TRBJ2-7	TGTGCCACTGGGGACAGGGACTACGAGCAGTACTTC	CATGDRDYEQYF
13	.	.	TRBV9	TRBJ2-3	TGTGCCAGCAGCGGGGGGCCTGGAGATACGCAGTATTTT	CASSGGPGDTQYF
15	.	.	TRBV6-4	TRBJ2-1	TGTGCCAGCAGTGAGGGATCTAGCTCCTACAATGAGCAGTTCTTC	CASSEGSSSYNEQFF
12	.	many	TRBV20-1	TRBJ2-2	TGCAGTGCTCCCGGGTACCCCGGGGAGCTGTTTTTT	CSAPGYPGELFF
11	.	many	TRBV20-1	TRBJ2-3	TGCAGTGCCAATAGGGGAGATACGCAGTATTTT	CSANRGDTQYF
15	.	few	TRBV6-5	TRBJ1-4	TGTGCCAGCAGTTACTCGCATCAGTCAACGTGGAAACTGTTTTTT	CASSYSHQSTWKLFF
13	.	few	TRBV20-1	TRBJ2-7	TGCAGTGCTGGGGAGGATGTTACCTACGAGCAGTACTTC	CSAGEDVTYEQYF
13	.	few	TRBV4-3	TRBJ2-7	TGCGCCAGCAGCCAAGAGACCCCATACGAGCAGTACTTC	CASSQETPYEQYF
12	.	few	TRBV10-3	TRBJ1-2	TGTGCCATCACAGAACAGACCTATGGCTACACCTTC	CAITEQTYGYTF
14	TRBD2	once	TRBV24-1	TRBJ2-3	TGTGCCACCCGAGCGGGAGGAACCACAGATACGCAGTATTTT	CATRAGGTTDTQYF
13	.	few	TRBV20-1	TRBJ1-2	TGCAGTGCCCCCCAAATTCGTGGCTATGGCTACACCTTC	CSAPQIRGYGYTF
16	.	.	TRBV6-5	TRBJ2-7	TGTGCCAGCAGTTATGGAGGCGGATCCACGGCCTACGAGCAGTACTTC	CASSYGGGSTAYEQYF
15	.	few	TRBV20-1	TRBJ2-3	TGCAGTGCTAGAGCTCCGGAGGGATTCACAGATACGCAGTATTTT	CSARAPEGFTDTQYF
15	.	.	TRBV6-5	TRBJ2-7	TGTGCCAGCAGTTACTCGACTGCTACCCCCTACGAGCAGTACTTC	CASSYSTATPYEQYF
14	.	once	TRBV28	TRBJ2-3	TGTGCCAGCAGATGGGTGGAACGCACAGATACGCAGTATTTT	CASRWVERTDTQYF
15	TRBD2	few	TRBV15	TRBJ2-5	TGTGCCACCAGCAGAGGGGGAGCGGGGAAAGAGACCCAGTACTTC	CATSRGGAGKETQYF
15	TRBD1	few	TRBV6-1	TRBJ2-1	TGTGCCAGCAGTAGGGACAGGGACTCCTACAATGAGCAGTTCTTC	CASSRDRDSYNEQFF
14	.	.	TRBV5-1	TRBJ2-5	TGCGCCAGCAGCCCCGGCGGGAACCGGGAGACCCAGTACTTC	CASSPGGNRETQYF
15	TRBD2	few	TRBV20-1	TRBJ2-1	TGCAGTGCTACCTCAGCGGGAGAGGGGTACAATGAGCAGTTCTTC	CSATSAGEGYNEQFF
14	.	few	TRBV6-1	TRBJ1-1	TGTGCCAGCAGTCCGGGACGTGAACAGGGAGAGGCTTTCTTT	CASSPGREQGEAFF
19	TRBD2	few	TRBV20-1	TRBJ2-1	TGCAGTGCGCCGGGACTAGCGGGAGGGAGATTAAGAGGCTACAATGAGCAGTTCTTC	CSAPGLAGGRLRGYNEQFF
15	.	few	TRBV10-3	TRBJ2-2	TGTGCCATCTCGAAATCCGGACAGAACACCGGGGAGCTGTTTTTT	CAISKSGQNTGELFF
15	.	many	TRBV20-1	TRBJ1-6	TGCAGTGCTAGAATGGGGTCCACCTATAATTCACCCCTCCACTTT	CSARMGSTYNSPLHF
14	.	.	TRBV7-2	TRBJ2-5	TGTGCCAGCACCTACGGACCCCAACAAGAGACCCAGTACTTC	CASTYGPQQETQYF
11	.	many	TRBV7-2	TRBJ1-2	TGTGCCAGCAGTTTAGTTGGTGGCTACACCTTC	CASSLVGGYTF
13	.	.	TRBV21-1	TRBJ2-7	TGTGCCAGCAGCAAAGGGTGGGGACAGGATGAGTACTTC	CASSKGWGQDEYF
15	TRBD2	.	TRBV2	TRBJ2-7	TGTGCCAGCAGTCCCACTATAGCGGGTGACAACGAGCAGTACTTC	CASSPTIAGDNEQYF
14	TRBD1	few	TRBV9	TRBJ1-4	TGTGCCAGCAGCGTAGGACAGGGGAGTGAAAAACTGTTTTTT	CASSVGQGSEKLFF